Sequencing of this T cell receptor (beta chain) was carried out in a study of control samples from healthy donors and cancer patients. A remark on this clone: One end of the junction does not line up with germline, which may come from a read error.

CDR1 and CDR2 from the germline V gene are SGHTA and FQGTGA. The CDR3 loop spans 16 amino acids. TCRdb keeps only in-frame clones here, not all; method: immunoSEQ multiplex PCR. This sample has 70,000 to 80,000 clones; less than 90% occur once, and the top ten carry around 3.8%. The receptor was derived from a woman aged 45-65 years in good health. V usage is TRBV7-3 and J usage is TRBJ2-1; maybe TRBD2 (6 bases). The sample consisted of blood. This CDR3 reads CASSPTYRTSYIEQFF. The CDR3 DNA reads TGTGCCAGCAGCCCCACCTATCGAACTAGCTACATTGAGCAGTTCTTC.